This entry describes one T cell receptor beta chain. CDR3 length equals 13 residues. V was cut by 6 bases and J by 8 bases, with 16 bases left in between. Germline-derived CDR1 and CDR2 are MDHEN and SYDVKM. The sample belongs to a study of preoperative IRX-2 immunotherapy in early breast cancer. The protocol was immunoSEQ multiplex PCR, while the TCRdb copy is restricted to in-frame clones and leaves out a portion. Of 90,000 to 100,000 clones listed, 86% were seen once; the top ten hold about 2%. Treatment specified: preoperative locoregional IRX-2 cytokine immunotherapy. Preoperative locoregional IRX-2 cytokine immunotherapy was tested in the phase Ib source study.

V is TRBV28 and J is TRBJ1-2, with D possibly being TRBD1 (5 bases). The receptor's source is a human donor with breast cancer. The starting material was tumor tissue, obtained after IRX-2 immunotherapy. CDR3 protein: CASSYPTWGGYTF. The CDR3 DNA reads TGTGCCAGCAGCTATCCTACCTGGGGGGGCTACACCTTC.